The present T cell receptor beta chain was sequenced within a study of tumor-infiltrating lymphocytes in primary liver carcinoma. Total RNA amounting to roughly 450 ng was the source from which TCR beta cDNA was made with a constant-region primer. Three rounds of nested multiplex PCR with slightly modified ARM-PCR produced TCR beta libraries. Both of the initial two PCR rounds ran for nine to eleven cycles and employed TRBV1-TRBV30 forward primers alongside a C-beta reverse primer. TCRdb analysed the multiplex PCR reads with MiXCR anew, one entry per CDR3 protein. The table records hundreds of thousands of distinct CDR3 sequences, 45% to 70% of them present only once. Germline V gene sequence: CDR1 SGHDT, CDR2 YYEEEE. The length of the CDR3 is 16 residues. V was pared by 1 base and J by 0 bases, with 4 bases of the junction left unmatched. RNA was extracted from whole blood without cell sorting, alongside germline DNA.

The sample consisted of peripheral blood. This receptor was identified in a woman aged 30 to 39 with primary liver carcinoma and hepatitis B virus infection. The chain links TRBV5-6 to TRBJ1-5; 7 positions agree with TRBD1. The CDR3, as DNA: TGTGCCAGCAGCTTGACCCAGGGGGTTAGCAATCAGCCCCAGCATTTT. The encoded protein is CASSLTQGVSNQPQHF.